The TCR beta chain described here comes from a study of control samples from healthy donors and cancer patients. The germline V gene encodes CDR1 SNHLY and CDR2 FYNNEI. The CDR3 is made up of 14 amino acids. V was shortened by 6 bases and J by 1 base, with 10 bases between the two germline ends. Sequencing was performed with immunoSEQ multiplex PCR; in TCRdb, only in-frame clones are kept and a portion is missing. The repertoire holds 140,000 to 150,000 clones, with about 89% as singletons. This clone has a handful of counts. The origin of this receptor is a man under 40 in good health. V usage is TRBV2 and J usage is TRBJ1-5; D ambiguous. The specimen was blood. The CDR3, as DNA: TGTGCCAGCAGCGAGACCGGCAGCAATCAGCCCCAGCATTTT. Translated, it gives CASSETGSNQPQHF.